Listed below are T cell receptor beta chains from one sample, sequenced in a study of CD8 T cells in Susac syndrome. TCRdb called the immunoSEQ multiplex PCR reads again in MiXCR, with one record for every CDR3 protein. Here the sample spans around 160,000 distinct CDR3 sequences, approximately 96% being singletons. The specimen sequenced was CD4+ T cells from PBMCs. These receptors were taken from a human donor in good health. The CDR3 runs from the conserved cysteine through the conserved F or W. Each record gives: V gene, J gene, CDR3 protein.

TRBV27,TRBJ2-6,CASSLGVPGANVLTF
TRBV12-3/TRBV12-4,TRBJ1-2,CASSSHPPGYTF
TRBV20-1,TRBJ2-1,CSASSGGEDNEQFF
TRBV20-1,TRBJ2-3,CSAQGGADTQYF
TRBV5-6,TRBJ2-3,CASSFFSARTSDTDTQYF
TRBV19,TRBJ1-1,CASITPRNTEAFF
TRBV9,TRBJ2-2,CASTRAGGTGNTGELFF
TRBV18,TRBJ1-4,CASSADPDRGEKLFF
TRBV29-1,TRBJ2-7,CSVEEGDRALF
TRBV7-2,TRBJ2-7,CASSNIYEQYF
TRBV4-1,TRBJ2-1,CASSQVSSLYNEQFF
TRBV12-3/TRBV12-4,TRBJ2-1,CASSQRDRESNEQFF
TRBV14,TRBJ1-1,CASSHGESTEAFF
TRBV18,TRBJ1-1,CASSLGQMNTEAFF
TRBV30,TRBJ1-1,CAWSVHENTEAFF
TRBV3-1,TRBJ2-2,CASSPQTRSGELFF
TRBV29-1,TRBJ2-2,CSVGTGSYTGELFF
TRBV6-2/TRBV6-3,TRBJ1-1,CASSYSENTEAFF
TRBV20-1,TRBJ2-7,CSAGTGVIYEQYF
TRBV29-1,TRBJ1-1,CSVGGRLRAEAFF
TRBV5-1,TRBJ1-1,CASSLVSGGNTEAFF
TRBV20-1,TRBJ2-5,CSARDRGFQETQYF
TRBV3-1,TRBJ2-7,CASSSRTTYEQYF
TRBV7-8,TRBJ1-5,CASSLRQGVQPQHF
TRBV9,TRBJ2-5,CASSVGLGGTQYF
TRBV20-1,TRBJ1-2,CSARDTGTGVGYTF
TRBV29-1,TRBJ1-1,CSVAPQGMNTEAFF
TRBV30,TRBJ1-6,CAWSRQGDSPLHF
TRBV5-1,TRBJ2-2,CASSPGGGNTGELFF
TRBV7-9,TRBJ1-1,CASTSGTANTEAFF
TRBV21-1,TRBJ2-6,CANRTGAYPGANVLTF
TRBV29-1,TRBJ1-5,CSVGWGGTQPQHF
TRBV28,TRBJ2-5,CASSLPGTGDQETQYF
TRBV9,TRBJ2-1,CASSALTGGAEQFF
TRBV10-3,TRBJ2-7,CAVNPGGREQYF
TRBV12-3/TRBV12-4,TRBJ1-5,CASSPRTGNQPQHF
TRBV29-1,TRBJ2-5,CSVDGQGETQYF
TRBV12-3/TRBV12-4,TRBJ2-1,CASSLTGDPHNEQFF
TRBV30,TRBJ1-5,CAWSVDGGSQHF
TRBV6-2/TRBV6-3,TRBJ1-5,CASRNDRAARF